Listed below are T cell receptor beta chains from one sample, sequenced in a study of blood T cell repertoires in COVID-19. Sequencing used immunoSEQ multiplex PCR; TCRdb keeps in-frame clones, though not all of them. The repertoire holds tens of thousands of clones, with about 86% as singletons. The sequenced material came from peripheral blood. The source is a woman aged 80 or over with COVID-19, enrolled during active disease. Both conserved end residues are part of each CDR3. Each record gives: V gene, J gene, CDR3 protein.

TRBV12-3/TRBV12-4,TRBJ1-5,CASSFQVGPQHF
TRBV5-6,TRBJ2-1,CASTEEGEQFF
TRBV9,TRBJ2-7,CASSLTGTSNYEQYF
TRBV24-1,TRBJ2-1,CATSDSGGTVYNEQFF
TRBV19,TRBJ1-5,CASSITSSRGNQPQHF
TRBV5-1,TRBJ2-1,CASSSQGANTEQFF
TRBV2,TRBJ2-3,CASSVRGTGQRDTQYF
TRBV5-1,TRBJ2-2,CASSRGAVAGGGGELFF
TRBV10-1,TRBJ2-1,CASSDGSAGYNEQFF
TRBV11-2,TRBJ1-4,CASSLQGPSEKLFF
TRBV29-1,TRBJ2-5,CSQGEIFETQYF
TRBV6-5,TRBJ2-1,CASRRTGLDNEQFF
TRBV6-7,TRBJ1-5,CASILNQPQHF
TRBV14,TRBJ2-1,CASSLRLAGSNEQFF
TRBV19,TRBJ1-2,CASSTSGGKGYGYTF
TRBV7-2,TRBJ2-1,CASSLGGAGNNEQFF
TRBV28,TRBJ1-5,CASSSDIGGNQPQHF
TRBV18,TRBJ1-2,CASRAGGPNYGYTF
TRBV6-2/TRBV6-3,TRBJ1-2,CASSRTGGGYTF
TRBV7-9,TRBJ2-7,CASSAQQGREQYF
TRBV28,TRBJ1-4,CASSSPSFPGTNEKLFF
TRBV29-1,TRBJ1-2,CSVELLAKAGYGYTF
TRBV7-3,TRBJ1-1,CASSLAGNTEAFF
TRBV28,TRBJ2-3,CASSPGTSGTDTQYF